This TCR beta chain was documented in a study of identical twins. The germline V gene has CDR1 ENHRY and CDR2 SYGVKD. With V trimmed by 6 bases and J by 3 bases, 9 bases remained unmatched. This CDR3 is built from 16 residues. TCRdb analysed the 5' RACE reads with MiXCR anew, one entry per CDR3 protein. The sample lists about 810,000 distinct CDR3 sequences; 9% to 15% were seen once. Healthy Caucasians provided all donations. A further study also used this sample, focusing on yellow fever vaccine responses in identical twins.

The gene calls are TRBV10-3 and TRBJ2-2; 8 bases line up with TRBD1. This receptor was taken from a woman aged 18-29 years in good health. The sample was PBMCs. The DNA of the CDR3 is TGTGCCATCAGAAGGACAGGGAGCGGTGACACCGGGGAGCTGTTTTTT. This gives the protein CAIRRTGSGDTGELFF.